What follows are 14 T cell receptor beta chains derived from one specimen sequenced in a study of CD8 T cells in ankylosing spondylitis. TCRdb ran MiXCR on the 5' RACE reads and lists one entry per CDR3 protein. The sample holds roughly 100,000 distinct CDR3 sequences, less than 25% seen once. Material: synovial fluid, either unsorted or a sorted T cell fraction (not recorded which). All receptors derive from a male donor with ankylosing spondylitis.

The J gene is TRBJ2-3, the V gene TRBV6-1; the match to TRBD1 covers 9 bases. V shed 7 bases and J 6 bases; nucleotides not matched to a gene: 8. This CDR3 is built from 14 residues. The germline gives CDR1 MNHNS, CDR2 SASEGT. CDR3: CASNPRDREDTQYF. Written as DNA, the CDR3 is TGTGCCAGCAATCCACGGGACAGGGAGGATACGCAGTATTTT.

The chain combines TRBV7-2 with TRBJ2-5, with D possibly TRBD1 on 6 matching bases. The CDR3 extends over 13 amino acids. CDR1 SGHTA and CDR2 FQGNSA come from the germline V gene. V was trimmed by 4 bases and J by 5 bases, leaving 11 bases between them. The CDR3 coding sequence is TGTGCCAGCAGCTACTACAGGGAGGAGACCCAGTACTTC. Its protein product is CASSYYREETQYF.

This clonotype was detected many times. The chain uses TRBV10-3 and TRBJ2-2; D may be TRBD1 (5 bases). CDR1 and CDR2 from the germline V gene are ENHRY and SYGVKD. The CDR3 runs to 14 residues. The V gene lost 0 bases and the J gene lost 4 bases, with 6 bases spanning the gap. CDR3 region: CAISESTVTGELFF. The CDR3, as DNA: TGTGCCATCAGTGAGTCGACAGTCACCGGGGAGCTGTTTTTT.

In nucleotides, the CDR3 is TGTGCCAGCTCAGGATTGGCCGATGTCGAGCAGTACGTC. Its protein product is CASSGLADVEQYV. The rearrangement joins TRBV18 to TRBJ2-7; D gene unclear. CDR3 length: 13 amino acids. Germline CDR1 KGHSH, CDR2 LQKENI. V dropped 5 bases and J dropped 6 bases, with 14 bases sitting between them.

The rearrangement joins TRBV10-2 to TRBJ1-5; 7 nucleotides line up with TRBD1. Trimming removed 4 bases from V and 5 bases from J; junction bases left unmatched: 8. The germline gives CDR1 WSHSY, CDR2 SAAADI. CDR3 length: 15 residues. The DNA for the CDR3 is TGCGCCAGCAGTGGGAAAGGGACAGCTTATCAGCCCCAGCATTTT. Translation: CASSGKGTAYQPQHF.

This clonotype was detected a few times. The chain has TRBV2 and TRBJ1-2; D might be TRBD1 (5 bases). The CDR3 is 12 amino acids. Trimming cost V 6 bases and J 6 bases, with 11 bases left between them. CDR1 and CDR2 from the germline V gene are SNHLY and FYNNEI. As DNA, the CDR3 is TGTGCCAGCAGCTGGGGGGGGAATGGCTACACCTTC. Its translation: CASSWGGNGYTF. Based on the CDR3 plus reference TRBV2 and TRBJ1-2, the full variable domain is EPEVTQTPSHQVTQMGQEVILRCVPISNHLYFYWYRQILGQKVEFLVSFYNNEISEKSEIFDDQFSVERPDGSNFTLKIRSTKLEDSAMYFCASSWGGNGYTFGSGTRLTVV.

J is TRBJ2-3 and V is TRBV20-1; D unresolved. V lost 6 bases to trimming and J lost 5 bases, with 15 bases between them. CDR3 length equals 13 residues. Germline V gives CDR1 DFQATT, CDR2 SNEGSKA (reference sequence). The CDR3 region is CSASRSVGDTQYF. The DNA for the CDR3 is TGCAGTGCCTCAAGGAGTGTCGGAGATACGCAGTATTTT.

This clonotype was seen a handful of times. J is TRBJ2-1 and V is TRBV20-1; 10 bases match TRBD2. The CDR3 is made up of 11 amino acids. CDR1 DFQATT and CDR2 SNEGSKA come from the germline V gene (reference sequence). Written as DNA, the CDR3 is TGCGGCAGCGGGAGGGCCAATGAGCAGTTCTTC. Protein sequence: CGSGRANEQFF.

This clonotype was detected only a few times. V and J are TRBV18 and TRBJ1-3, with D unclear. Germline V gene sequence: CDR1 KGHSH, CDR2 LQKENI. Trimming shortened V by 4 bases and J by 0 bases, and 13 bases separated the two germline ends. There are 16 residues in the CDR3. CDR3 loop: CASSLSQLHSGNTIYF. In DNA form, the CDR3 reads TGTGCCAGCTCACTATCTCAGCTGCACTCTGGAAACACCATATATTTT.

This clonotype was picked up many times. The CDR3 region is CATSRDRVEKLFF. Written as DNA, the CDR3 is TGTGCCACCAGCAGAGATCGAGTTGAAAAACTGTTTTTT. The chain joins TRBV15 to TRBJ1-4; no firm D call. Germline CDR1 reads LNHNV; CDR2 reads YYDKDF (reference sequence). V was trimmed by 0 bases and J by 7 bases, leaving 6 bases between them. The CDR3 is 13 amino acids.

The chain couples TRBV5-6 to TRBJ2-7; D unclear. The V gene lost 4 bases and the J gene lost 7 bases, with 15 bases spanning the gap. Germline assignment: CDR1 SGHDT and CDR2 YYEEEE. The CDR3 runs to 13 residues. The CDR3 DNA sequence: TGTGCCAGCAGCGCCCGACTGGGTTGGGAGCAGTACTTC. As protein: CASSARLGWEQYF.

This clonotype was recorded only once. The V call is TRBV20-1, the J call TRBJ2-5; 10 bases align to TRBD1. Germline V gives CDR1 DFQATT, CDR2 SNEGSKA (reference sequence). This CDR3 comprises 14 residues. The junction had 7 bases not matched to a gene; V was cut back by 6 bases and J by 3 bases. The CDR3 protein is CSAFKGQGEETQYF. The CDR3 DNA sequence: TGCAGTGCGTTTAAAGGACAGGGGGAAGAGACCCAGTACTTC.

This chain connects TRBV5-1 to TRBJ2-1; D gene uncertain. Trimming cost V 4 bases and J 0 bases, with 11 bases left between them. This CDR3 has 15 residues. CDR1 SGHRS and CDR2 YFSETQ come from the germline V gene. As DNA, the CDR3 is TGCGCCAGCAGCGCGGACGCCTACTCCTACAATGAGCAGTTCTTC. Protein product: CASSADAYSYNEQFF.

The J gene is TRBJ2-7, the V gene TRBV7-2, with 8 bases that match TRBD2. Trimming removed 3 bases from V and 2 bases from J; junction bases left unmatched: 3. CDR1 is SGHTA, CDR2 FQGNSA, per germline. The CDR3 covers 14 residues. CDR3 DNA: TGTGCCAGCAGCTTTGCGGGAGGACCCTACGAGCAGTACTTC. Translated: CASSFAGGPYEQYF.